The rows below give T cell receptor beta chains drawn from one sample of a study of cytomegalovirus exposure and HLA in healthy donors. Sequencing was performed with immunoSEQ multiplex PCR; in TCRdb, only in-frame clones are kept and a portion is missing. The sample shows fewer than 200,000 clones, around 92% of them seen only once. The sequenced material came from PBMCs. These receptors originate from a woman aged 18-29 years in good health and CMV-seropositive. Both conserved end residues are part of each CDR3. Fields, in order: clone size, V gene, J gene, D gene, CDR3 DNA, CDR3 protein. D genes are given only for firm matches. Clone sizes are given selectively: once, few, many, or a class where the clone is expanded.

NA	TRBV10-3	TRBJ1-1	TRBD1	TGTGCCATCACCGGGGACAGTCGGAACACTGAAGCTTTCTTT	CAITGDSRNTEAFF
NA	TRBV19	TRBJ2-7	TRBD1	TGTGCCAGTAGCCCTCCGGGACAGGGGGCCTACTACGAGCAGTACTTC	CASSPPGQGAYYEQYF
few	TRBV2	TRBJ2-7	NA	TGTGCCCTAATCGCACAGCTCGAGCAGTACTTC	CALIAQLEQYF
NA	TRBV9	TRBJ2-2	NA	TGTGCCAGCAGCTACAACCGGGGATACACCGGGGAGCTGTTTTTT	CASSYNRGYTGELFF
NA	TRBV7-8	TRBJ2-3	TRBD2	TGTGCCAGCAGCCTCGATCTCCAGGGACTAGCGGGAGGGCGGGGAGATACGCAGTATTTT	CASSLDLQGLAGGRGDTQYF
NA	TRBV28	TRBJ2-2	NA	TGTGCCAGCAATCAGATCAACACCGGGGAGCTGTTTTTT	CASNQINTGELFF
NA	TRBV9	TRBJ2-3	NA	TGTGCCAGCAGCGTAGTATCTAGCGGCACAGATACGCAGTATTTT	CASSVVSSGTDTQYF
NA	TRBV4-3	TRBJ2-7	NA	TGCGCCAGCAGCCAAGACAGGGTGTTACGCGAGCAGTACTTC	CASSQDRVLREQYF
once	TRBV6-1	TRBJ2-7	NA	TGTGCCAGCAGTGAGCTACCCTACGAGCAGTACTTC	CASSELPYEQYF
NA	TRBV4-3	TRBJ2-2	NA	TGCGCCAGCAGCCAGATAGACATCCGACACAACACCGGGGAGCTGTTTTTT	CASSQIDIRHNTGELFF
NA	TRBV4-1	TRBJ1-5	TRBD1	TGCGCCAGCAGCCAAGATCGACAGGGACCTAGCAATCAGCCCCAGCATTTT	CASSQDRQGPSNQPQHF
NA	TRBV5-1	TRBJ2-3	TRBD2	TGCGCCAGCAGCTTGGTATTATGGGGCTCCGGGACTAGCAGAGATACGCAGTATTTT	CASSLVLWGSGTSRDTQYF
NA	TRBV5-1	TRBJ1-2	NA	TGCGCCAGCAGCGGGTCAGGAGGAGGCTACACCTTC	CASSGSGGGYTF
NA	TRBV10-3	TRBJ2-5	TRBD2	TGTGCCATCAGTGAGTCGACTAGCGGCCAAGAGACCCAGTACTTC	CAISESTSGQETQYF